This T cell receptor beta chain was captured in a study of vaccination and CD4 T cells after COVID-19. Study overall: Four females and six males made up the convalescents, with two Hispanic.

Comment on this clonotype: No antigen is known for it.

Cultured CD4+ T cells had their DNA profiled by the Oncomine TCR Beta short-read assay. TCRdb independently ran MiXCR on the PCR reads; one entry per CDR3 protein. Of around 16,000 distinct CDR3 sequences in the sample, 45% to 65% were seen once. Specified treatment: approximately 9-day PBMC culture with coronavirus spike peptide pools or control peptides (ViraFEST assay). The CDR3 spans 14 residues. Germline values: CDR1 DFQATT, CDR2 SNEGSKA (reference sequence). V lost 6 bases, J lost 7 bases, and 16 bases lay in between. This receptor was obtained from a human donor who had recovered from COVID-19. The genes are TRBV20-1 and TRBJ1-6; D is ambiguous. The sample consisted of CD4+ T cells from blood, cultured in vitro, taken before SARS-CoV-2 vaccination. As DNA, the CDR3 is TGCAGTGCCAAAGGATCGACAATCAATTCACCCCTCCACTTT. Translation: CSAKGSTINSPLHF.